Given below is one T cell receptor (beta chain) in context. Its antigen is still unknown. This sample is part of a study of CD4+ T cells in melanoma. Study-level findings and limits: A reported correlation linked neoantigen-specific CD4+ T cells to CD8+, macrophage and B cell function.

The method was immunoSEQ multiplex PCR; TCRdb's version includes in-frame clones alone and lacks a portion of them. The sample includes about 140,000 clones, approximately 91% of them seen just once. The germline V gene has CDR1 MNHEY and CDR2 SMNVEV (reference sequence). This CDR3 comprises 13 residues. V was clipped by 6 bases and J by 4 bases, with 10 bases between them. This TCR was sampled from a human donor with melanoma. The V gene is TRBV27, the J gene TRBJ2-1; D gene uncertain. CDR3 loop: CASRLHGYNEQFF. The CDR3 DNA sequence: TGTGCCAGCAGACTACACGGGTACAATGAGCAGTTCTTC.